The next 26 T cell receptor beta chains were all read from a single sample in a study of shared clonotypes between healthy human individuals. TCRdb's copy holds only in-frame clones and misses some; the assay was immunoSEQ multiplex PCR. The data hold roughly 2.5 million clones, with over 85% observed a single time. The specimen was naive CD4+ T cells sorted from blood. Subset specified: CD45RA+ positively selected. The receptors shown here come from a man aged 18 to 29 in good health.

The V gene is TRBV6-5, the J gene TRBJ2-1; 10 bases align to TRBD2. The CDR3 has 15 residues. The germline CDR1 and CDR2 sequences are MNHEY and SVGAGI. The V segment lost 2 bases and the J segment 12 bases; nucleotides outside the gene matches: 10. In DNA, the CDR3 is TGTGCCAGCAGTTACGACAGCGGGAGGGCCTCGCCGCAGTTCTTC. Translating it yields CASSYDSGRASPQFF.

The chain combines TRBV2 with TRBJ1-1; the D gene is possibly TRBD1 (6 bases). This CDR3 comprises 15 residues. CDR1 and CDR2 (germline): SNHLY, FYNNEI. V shed 8 bases and J shed 0 bases, with 16 bases lying between them. CDR3 protein: CASLRGKDLNTEAFF. The CDR3 DNA follows: TGTGCCAGCCTGAGGGGGAAGGATCTGAACACTGAAGCTTTCTTT.

This CDR3 reads CASSRGTEPYQPQHF. In DNA form, the CDR3 reads TGTGCCAGCAGTAGAGGAACCGAACCCTATCAGCCCCAGCATTTT. V gene TRBV5-5 combines with J gene TRBJ1-5, with D unresolved. Germline CDR1 SGHKS, CDR2 YYEKEE (reference sequence). This CDR3 region has 15 residues. With 5 bases removed from V and 5 bases from J, the gap between germline ends came to 17 bases.

V is TRBV13 and J is TRBJ2-2; possibly TRBD1 for D (6 bases). The CDR3 is 18 residues long. Germline CDR1 and CDR2: PRHDT and FYEKMQ (reference sequence). Trimming pared 0 bases from V and 0 bases from J, leaving 14 bases between. CDR3 nucleotide sequence: TGTGCCAGCAGCTTAGGCCCCCAGGGGCGAACGAACACCGGGGAGCTGTTTTTT. Encoded protein: CASSLGPQGRTNTGELFF.

The chain joins TRBV10-1 to TRBJ2-5, with D possibly being TRBD1 (6 bases). The V end lost 1 base, the J end lost 5 bases, and 14 bases lay between the germline ends. This CDR3 is built from 15 residues. Per germline, CDR1 WNHNN and CDR2 SYGVQD (reference sequence). Written as DNA, the CDR3 is TGCGCCAGCAGTGAGTACGGACAGCGAACGGAGACCCAGTACTTC. Protein: CASSEYGQRTETQYF.

V is TRBV27 and J is TRBJ1-1; weak D call: TRBD1 (5 bases). V was cut by 7 bases and J by 0 bases, with 15 bases left in between. The CDR3 totals 15 residues. CDR1 is MNHEY and CDR2 is SMNVEV in the germline V gene (reference sequence). The CDR3 nucleotides are TGTGCCAGCACCAGAAAGGGGAGCATGAACACTGAAGCTTTCTTT. Amino acids: CASTRKGSMNTEAFF.

Concerning this clone: Distinct nucleotide sequences in the sample also encode this CDR3. The chain combines TRBV7-2 with TRBJ2-3; no reliable D call. This CDR3 is built from 12 residues. Per germline, CDR1 SGHTA and CDR2 FQGNSA. Trimming took off 5 bases at V and 6 bases at J, with 9 bases between the two ends. CDR3 residues: CASSPGGDTQYF. CDR3 bases: TGTGCCAGCAGCCCGGGTGGGGATACGCAGTATTTT.

This clone was seen just once. This sequence joins TRBV30 and TRBJ1-3; 7 bases line up with TRBD1. After removal of 2 bases from V and 2 bases from J, the junction contained 9 bases not matched to a gene. This CDR3 is 16 amino acids long. CDR1 is GTSNPN and CDR2 is SVGIG in the germline V gene (reference sequence). The DNA of the CDR3 is TGTGCCTGGAGTAACCTACAGGGGATCACTGGAAACACCATATATTTT. It encodes CAWSNLQGITGNTIYF.

J is TRBJ2-7 and V is TRBV5-1; TRBD1 agrees at 10 bases. Germline V gene lookup returns CDR1 SGHRS and CDR2 YFSETQ. With V trimmed by 7 bases and J by 3 bases, 7 bases remained unmatched. The CDR3 spans 14 residues. This chain's CDR3 is CASHSGTGVYEQYF. The CDR3 nucleotides read TGCGCCAGCCACTCCGGGACAGGGGTCTACGAGCAGTACTTC.

This clone has more than one count but fewer than ten. The genes are TRBV14 and TRBJ1-1, with 7 bases that match TRBD1. The CDR3 has 15 residues. CDR1 is SGHDN, CDR2 FVKESK, per germline. The J segment lost 6 bases and the V segment lost 4 bases, leaving 11 bases of the junction unmatched. In DNA form, the CDR3 reads TGTGCCAGCAGCCCGGGGACAGTCGTGTGGGCTGAAGCTTTCTTT. Residues: CASSPGTVVWAEAFF. The full variable domain, in which reference TRBV14 and TRBJ1-1 provide the parts outside the CDR3, is EAGVTQFPSHSVIEKGQTVTLRCDPISGHDNLYWYRRVMGKEIKFLLHFVKESKQDESGMPNNRFLAERTGGTYSTLKVQPAELEDSGVYFCASSPGTVVWAEAFFGQGTRLTVV.

This chain joins TRBV7-2 and TRBJ1-3; D not certain. With 3 bases removed from V and 3 bases from J, the gap between germline ends came to 9 bases. There are 14 residues in the CDR3. Germline V gene data show CDR1 as SGHTA and CDR2 as FQGNSA. CDR3 loop: CASSFFGVGNTIYF. The DNA for the CDR3 is TGTGCCAGCAGCTTTTTCGGGGTTGGAAACACCATATATTTT.

This clone was picked up one time. This rearrangement joins TRBV28 to TRBJ2-1; 11 positions match TRBD2. There are 15 residues in the CDR3. Germline V gives CDR1 MDHEN, CDR2 SYDVKM. V shed 6 bases, J shed 6 bases, and the junction held 7 bases outside the gene matches. The CDR3 DNA reads TGTGCCAGCAGGCCCACTAGCGGGGGTAGCAATGAGCAGTTCTTC. Amino acids: CASRPTSGGSNEQFF. Full variable domain (rest looked up from reference TRBV28 and TRBJ2-1): DVKVTQSSRYLVKRTGEKVFLECVQDMDHENMFWYRQDPGLGLRLIYFSYDVKMKEKGDIPEGYSVSREKKERFSLILESASTNQTSMYLCASRPTSGGSNEQFFGPGTRLTVL.

The chain links TRBV30 to TRBJ2-3, with D perhaps matching TRBD1 (6 bases). Germline V CDR1 and CDR2: GTSNPN, SVGIG (reference sequence). Trimming shortened V by 2 bases and J by 5 bases, and 11 bases separated the two germline ends. The CDR3 is 13 residues long. The CDR3 region has the DNA TGTGCCTGGAGTTGGGGGCCGGGAGATACGCAGTATTTT. Protein: CAWSWGPGDTQYF.

The V gene is TRBV9, the J gene TRBJ2-7, with D hard to call. This CDR3 comprises 15 residues. CDR1 is SGDLS and CDR2 is YYNGEE in the germline V gene. Trimming removed 0 bases from V and 0 bases from J, with 10 bases in between. The CDR3 nucleotides are TGTGCCAGCAGCGTAGAGCCAGACAACTCCTACGAGCAGTACTTC. Translating gives CASSVEPDNSYEQYF.

The chain links TRBV6-1 to TRBJ1-6; D is unclear. This CDR3 is built from 15 residues. In germline, CDR1 is MNHNS, CDR2 SASEGT. Trimming removed 2 bases at V and 10 bases at J, with 15 bases between. The CDR3 DNA reads as TGTGCCAGCAGTGAACAGAAAGCGCCCGGGTCACCCCTCCACTTT. This encodes CASSEQKAPGSPLHF.

This chain joins TRBV9 and TRBJ1-6, with D hard to call. V lost 3 bases and J 7 bases, leaving 11 bases between the germline ends. Germline V gene data show CDR1 as SGDLS and CDR2 as YYNGEE. This CDR3 has 14 residues. As DNA, the CDR3 is TGTGCCAGCAGCGGCAGCCAAGGGAATTCACCCCTCCACTTT. Translation: CASSGSQGNSPLHF.

This chain links TRBV19 with TRBJ1-1; possible D gene TRBD1, 6 bases. This CDR3 is built from 16 residues. Germline CDR1 is LNHDA and CDR2 is SQIVND (reference sequence). Trimming stripped 6 bases from V and 5 bases from J, with 22 bases between. This CDR3 is CASSPGHRGGRTEAFF. In DNA, the CDR3 is TGTGCCAGTAGCCCGGGGCATCGGGGGGGCAGAACTGAAGCTTTCTTT.

This chain uses TRBV7-2 with TRBJ1-6, with a possible D match to TRBD1 (6 bases). The CDR3 extends over 15 amino acids. Between the trimmed V and J ends, which lost 8 bases and 6 bases, there was a span of 17 bases. CDR1 is SGHTA, CDR2 FQGNSA, per germline. The CDR3 sequence: CASGDQGRSNSPLHF. The CDR3 DNA follows: TGTGCCAGCGGTGATCAGGGGAGGAGTAATTCACCCCTCCACTTT.

The genes are TRBV5-1 and TRBJ2-7; weak D call: TRBD2 (6 bases). CDR3 length equals 14 residues. Germline loops: CDR1 SGHRS, CDR2 YFSETQ. V lost 0 bases to trimming and J lost 4 bases, with 11 bases between them. The CDR3 nucleotides are TGCGCCAGCAGCTTGGGGGGAGGTATGTACGAGCAGTACTTC. As protein: CASSLGGGMYEQYF.

The chain employs TRBV15 and TRBJ2-7; no firm D call. The V gene's germline CDR1 is LNHNV and CDR2 YYDKDF (reference sequence). The germline V and J ends were trimmed by 0 bases and 2 bases, with 8 bases remaining between them. CDR3 length: 14 residues. This chain's CDR3 is CATSRDTVTYEQYF. Written as DNA, the CDR3 is TGTGCCACCAGCAGAGATACAGTTACCTACGAGCAGTACTTC.

This rearrangement joins TRBV10-2 to TRBJ1-1, with 8 bases aligning to TRBD1. Losses at the gene ends were 6 bases for V and 7 bases for J; bases not matched to a gene: 7. This CDR3 has 13 residues. Germline lookup yields CDR1 WSHSY and CDR2 SAAADI. CDR3 bases: TGCGCCAGCAGATCCGGGACAGGAGGTGAAGCTTTCTTT. Translated, it gives CASRSGTGGEAFF.

The gene calls are TRBV6-5 and TRBJ1-1; D gene uncertain. V was shortened by 8 bases and J by 0 bases, with 7 bases between the two germline ends. The germline gives CDR1 MNHEY, CDR2 SVGAGI. This CDR3 contains 12 residues. The CDR3 reads CASWEVNTEAFF. DNA of the CDR3: TGTGCCAGCTGGGAGGTGAACACTGAAGCTTTCTTT.

The CDR3 DNA sequence: TGTGCCAGCAGCCGCCGGGCCCCAATGGGTGAAGCTTTCTTT. Amino acids: CASSRRAPMGEAFF. The chain recombines TRBV12-1 with TRBJ1-1. TRBV12-1 represents a pseudogene. CDR3 length: 14 amino acids.

The chain links TRBV4-2 to TRBJ2-2; no definite D call. Germline V CDR1 and CDR2: LGHNA, YNFKEQ. This CDR3 is 13 amino acids long. Trimming took 1 base from V and 4 from J, leaving 4 bases between them. The DNA of the CDR3 is TGTGCCAGCAGCCAAGGGTTCACCGGGGAGCTGTTTTTT. It encodes CASSQGFTGELFF.

V gene TRBV28 combines with J gene TRBJ2-7; 15 bases align to TRBD2. Germline CDR1 reads MDHEN; CDR2 reads SYDVKM. Trimming took 4 bases from V and 0 from J; bases not matched to a gene: 4. This CDR3 has 17 amino acids. DNA for the CDR3: TGTGCCAGCAGTTCCCCGGGACTAGCGGGGGGCTCCTACGAGCAGTACTTC. Residues: CASSSPGLAGGSYEQYF.

The chain is built from TRBV6-4 and TRBJ1-2, with D possibly matching TRBD1 (5 bases). The CDR3 loop spans 18 amino acids. Trimming stripped 1 base from V and 3 bases from J, with 21 bases between. Germline CDR1 is MRHNA and CDR2 is SNTAGT. The CDR3 is CASSDFPGGKLRDYGYTF. The CDR3 DNA follows: TGTGCCAGCAGTGACTTTCCGGGGGGGAAATTAAGGGACTATGGCTACACCTTC.